Each of the 21 T cell receptor beta chains below was sequenced from the same sample in a study of blood T cell repertoires in COVID-19. The method was immunoSEQ multiplex PCR; TCRdb's version includes in-frame clones alone and lacks a portion of them. The data contain about 350,000 clones, approximately 89% of them singletons. The sequencing input was peripheral blood. The receptors shown here come from a woman aged 55-69 years with COVID-19, enrolled during active disease.

The rearrangement uses TRBV7-6 and TRBJ1-4; the D is unclear. The CDR3 is 15 residues long. Germline CDR1 reads SGHVS; CDR2 reads FNYEAQ. V gave up 1 base and J gave up 0 bases, with 6 bases separating them. CDR3 protein: CASSLGLSTNEKLFF. Here the CDR3 DNA reads TGTGCCAGCAGCTTAGGACTTTCAACTAATGAAAAACTGTTTTTT. Complete variable domain (other parts from reference TRBV7-6 and TRBJ1-4): GAGVSQSPRYKVTKRGQDVALRCDPISGHVSLYWYRQALGQGPEFLTYFNYEAQQDKSGLPNDRFSAERPEGSISTLTIQRTEQRDSAMYRCASSLGLSTNEKLFFGSGTQLSVL.

This clone showed up just once. The chain recombines TRBV10-1 with TRBJ2-3, with 8 bases aligning to TRBD2. V was pared by 5 bases and J by 2 bases, with 6 bases of the junction left unmatched. The CDR3 length is 15 residues. Germline lookup yields CDR1 WNHNN and CDR2 SYGVQD (reference sequence). CDR3 coding DNA: TGCGCCAGCAGTTTAAGCGGGGGAACCACAGATACGCAGTATTTT. Amino acid sequence: CASSLSGGTTDTQYF.

Only one count was recorded for this clone. This chain uses TRBV19 with TRBJ1-6, with 9 bases that match TRBD1. CDR1 is LNHDA, CDR2 SQIVND, per germline (reference sequence). Trimming removed 6 bases from V and 1 base from J; junction bases left unmatched: 4. The CDR3 has 16 residues. The CDR3 here is CASSGQGSSYNSPLHF. DNA of the CDR3: TGTGCCAGTAGCGGACAGGGGTCATCCTATAATTCACCCCTCCACTTT. The entire variable domain, with the rest obtained from reference TRBV19 and TRBJ1-6, is as follows: DGGITQSPKYLFRKEGQNVTLSCEQNLNHDAMYWYRQDPGQGLRLIYYSQIVNDFQKGDIAEGYSVSREKKESFPLTVTSAQKNPTAFYLCASSGQGSSYNSPLHFGNGTRLTVT.

The rearrangement links TRBV18 to TRBJ2-6; the match to TRBD1 covers 8 bases. V was pared by 3 bases and J by 0 bases, with 4 bases of the junction left unmatched. The CDR3 runs 17 residues. Germline V lookup: CDR1 KGHSH, CDR2 LQKENI. The CDR3 spells CASSPRQGSSGANVLTF. Here the CDR3 DNA reads TGTGCCAGCTCACCGCGACAGGGGAGCTCTGGGGCCAACGTCCTGACTTTC.

The gene calls are TRBV18 and TRBJ2-4; TRBD1 might be the D (6 bases). The CDR3 runs to 16 residues. V lost 0 bases and J 0 bases, leaving 9 bases between the germline ends. In germline, CDR1 is KGHSH, CDR2 LQKENI. CDR3: CASSPPSGAAKNIQYF. In DNA, the CDR3 is TGTGCCAGCTCACCACCCTCAGGGGCAGCCAAAAACATTCAGTACTTC.

The V call is TRBV7-9, the J call TRBJ1-4; 12 bases line up with TRBD1. The ends lost 1 base at V and 6 bases at J; junction bases unmatched: 9. Germline V gene sequence: CDR1 SEHNR, CDR2 FQNEAQ (reference sequence). CDR3 length equals 18 residues. CDR3 sequence reads: CASSLGTGTGGRYEKLFF. The CDR3 DNA follows: TGTGCCAGCAGCTTAGGAACCGGGACAGGGGGCCGGTATGAAAAACTGTTTTTT.

The rearrangement uses TRBV9 and TRBJ1-1; D unresolved. CDR1 and CDR2 from the germline V gene are SGDLS and YYNGEE. Trimming cost V 4 bases and J 5 bases, with 18 bases left between them. The CDR3 covers 15 residues. CDR3 sequence reads: CASSPRSPGTTEAFF. CDR3 bases: TGTGCCAGCAGCCCCCGCAGCCCAGGAACTACTGAAGCTTTCTTT.

The V call is TRBV19, the J call TRBJ1-1, with 8 bases aligning to TRBD1. The CDR3 extends over 15 amino acids. J was trimmed by 0 bases and V by 5 bases; bases with no gene match: 5. Germline V gene lookup returns CDR1 LNHDA and CDR2 SQIVND (reference sequence). In DNA, the CDR3 is TGTGCCAGTAGTGACCGGGACAGGTTGAACACTGAAGCTTTCTTT. It codes for CASSDRDRLNTEAFF.

This clone was recorded only once. The rearrangement links TRBV24-1 to TRBJ2-1; D is perhaps TRBD1 (5 bases). Trimming shortened V by 5 bases and J by 7 bases, and 17 bases separated the two germline ends. This CDR3 spans 15 amino acids. The germline V gene has CDR1 KGHDR and CDR2 SFDVKD. The CDR3 DNA reads TGTGCCACCAGTGTCTCCTCAGGGAATCTGAATGAGCAGTTCTTC. Translated, it gives CATSVSSGNLNEQFF.

The V and J genes are TRBV7-3 and TRBJ2-7; D possibly corresponds to TRBD2 (5 bases). CDR1 is SGHTA, CDR2 FQGTGA, per germline. CDR3 length equals 14 residues. Trimming removed 2 bases at V and 3 bases at J, with 11 bases between. The CDR3 DNA reads TGTGCCAGCAGCTTAGGGCCGGGGTTCTACGAGCAGTACTTC. Translated, it gives CASSLGPGFYEQYF.

In its sample, this clone was seen a few times. The chain joins TRBV27 to TRBJ1-5; 7 positions match TRBD1. The germline V gene encodes CDR1 MNHEY and CDR2 SMNVEV (reference sequence). The CDR3 extends over 15 amino acids. With V trimmed by 3 bases and J by 4 bases, 6 bases remained unmatched. CDR3 region: CASSLRRGANQPQHF. The CDR3 DNA reads TGTGCCAGCAGTTTGCGCAGGGGGGCAAATCAGCCCCAGCATTTT.

The rearrangement uses TRBV7-2 and TRBJ1-6; no firm D call. This CDR3 spans 13 amino acids. Trimming stripped 0 bases from V and 13 bases from J, with 10 bases between. CDR1 is SGHTA and CDR2 is FQGNSA in the germline V gene. CDR3 DNA: TGTGCCAGCAGCTTAGCGCGACATAGGCCCCTCCACTTT. Translating it yields CASSLARHRPLHF.

The chain couples TRBV5-8 to TRBJ1-2; a weak D match, TRBD1 (5 bases). The CDR3 sequence is 15 residues long. Trimming removed 0 bases from V and 1 base from J, with 10 bases in between. Looked up from germline, CDR1 is SGHTS and CDR2 is YDEGEE. CDR3 protein: CASSLGQPLNYGYTF. The CDR3 nucleotides are TGTGCCAGCAGCTTGGGACAGCCGCTTAACTATGGCTACACCTTC.

This chain uses TRBV6-1 with TRBJ1-5, with 8 bases matching TRBD1. The germline V gene encodes CDR1 MNHNS and CDR2 SASEGT. This CDR3 is built from 15 residues. V shed 3 bases, J shed 5 bases, and the junction held 6 bases outside the gene matches. CDR3 nucleotide sequence: TGTGCCAGCAGTGACCCGGGACAGGTTCATCAGCCCCAGCATTTT. It is translated as CASSDPGQVHQPQHF.

The chain has TRBV11-3 and TRBJ2-5, with 11 bases that match TRBD1. CDR3 length equals 16 residues. Germline lookup yields CDR1 SGHNT and CDR2 YENEEA. V gave up 5 bases and J gave up 4 bases; unmatched junction bases: 9. The CDR3, as DNA: TGTGCCAGCAGCCAACGCACCGGGACAGGGGGAGAGACCCAGTACTTC. Encoded protein: CASSQRTGTGGETQYF.

This chain joins TRBV12-3 or TRBV12-4 and TRBJ1-2; tentatively, D is TRBD1 (5 bases). This CDR3 has 12 residues. Trimming took off 8 bases at V and 6 bases at J, with 13 bases between the two ends. CDR3 bases: TGTGCCAGCCTAGGACGGGGGGATGGCTACACCTTC. Translating gives CASLGRGDGYTF.

The chain combines TRBV6-1 with TRBJ1-2, with TRBD1 matching over 10 bases. J was trimmed by 7 bases and V by 3 bases; bases with no gene match: 2. The CDR3 consists of 13 residues. In germline, CDR1 is MNHNS, CDR2 SASEGT. This CDR3 reads CASSDRDRGGYTF. Here the CDR3 DNA reads TGTGCCAGCAGTGACCGGGACAGGGGTGGCTACACCTTC.

The rearrangement links TRBV2 to TRBJ2-7, with 8 positions matching TRBD1. This CDR3 comprises 17 residues. The V gene end was trimmed by 7 bases and the J gene end by 0 bases; junction bases not matched to a gene: 14. Germline lookup yields CDR1 SNHLY and CDR2 FYNNEI. Written as DNA, the CDR3 is TGTGCCAGCATTCACCCGGCGCAGGGGGCTAACTCCTACGAGCAGTACTTC. As protein: CASIHPAQGANSYEQYF.

This clone has only a few counts. This CDR3 is also generated by other DNA sequences in the sample. The rearrangement links TRBV27 to TRBJ1-5; 8 positions match TRBD1. The CDR3 consists of 14 residues. The junction had 6 bases not matched to a gene; V was cut back by 4 bases and J by 7 bases. Germline CDR1 reads MNHEY; CDR2 reads SMNVEV (reference sequence). Here the CDR3 reads CASSSQGARQPQHF. CDR3 coding DNA: TGTGCCAGCAGTTCTCAGGGGGCGCGACAGCCCCAGCATTTT.

V gene TRBV19 combines with J gene TRBJ2-2, with 8 bases aligning to TRBD1. The trim removed 10 bases at V and 2 bases at J, leaving 6 bases unmatched. The CDR3 spans 14 residues. Germline V gene data show CDR1 as LNHDA and CDR2 as SQIVND (reference sequence). The CDR3 region is CAISTGANTGELFF. CDR3 DNA sequence: TGTGCCATCTCGACAGGGGCCAACACCGGGGAGCTGTTTTTT.

This chain links TRBV7-8 with TRBJ1-2, with D unresolved. Germline V gene sequence: CDR1 SGHVS, CDR2 FQNEAQ. Between the trimmed V and J ends, which lost 2 bases and 8 bases, there was a span of 12 bases. CDR3 length: 13 residues. CDR3 residues: CASSLMEARGYTF. CDR3 nucleotide sequence: TGTGCCAGCAGCTTAATGGAAGCGCGAGGCTACACCTTC.